The 14 T cell receptor beta chains below were found in one sample sequenced in a study of blood T cell repertoires in COVID-19. The protocol was immunoSEQ multiplex PCR, while the TCRdb copy is restricted to in-frame clones and leaves out a portion. The sample records around 150,000 clones, about 77% being singletons. The sequenced material came from peripheral blood. These receptor sequences come from a woman of 80 years or more with acute or convalescent COVID-19.

The chain is built from TRBV4-1 and TRBJ2-7; 10 nucleotides align to TRBD1. Germline loops: CDR1 MGHRA, CDR2 YSYEKL. This CDR3 region has 16 residues. J was trimmed by 2 bases and V by 1 base; bases with no gene match: 5. The CDR3 loop is CASSQVAGTGAYEQYF. The CDR3 region has the DNA TGCGCCAGCAGCCAAGTCGCCGGGACAGGGGCCTACGAGCAGTACTTC.

The chain employs TRBV7-2 and TRBJ2-4, with D possibly matching TRBD1 (6 bases). CDR3 length: 17 residues. Per the germline V gene, CDR1 is SGHTA and CDR2 is FQGNSA. Trimming took 4 bases from V and 0 from J, leaving 16 bases between them. The DNA of the CDR3 is TGTGCCAGCAGCTCCCAGGGGTCTACCTTAGCCAAAAACATTCAGTACTTC. Translating gives CASSSQGSTLAKNIQYF.

This sequence joins TRBV19 and TRBJ1-1, with 7 bases aligning to TRBD1. Germline CDR1 is LNHDA and CDR2 is SQIVND (reference sequence). V lost 7 bases to trimming and J lost 1 base; unmatched junction nucleotides: 6. The CDR3 contains 14 residues. CDR3 in DNA: TGTGCCAGTACACTGGGGGACAGGAACACTGAAGCTTTCTTT. Translated: CASTLGDRNTEAFF.

This clone has just one count. This sequence joins TRBV30 and TRBJ1-5, with TRBD1 as a possible D gene (5 bases). The CDR3 has 17 amino acids. Trimming removed 1 base at V and 0 bases at J, with 16 bases between. The germline CDR1 and CDR2 sequences are GTSNPN and SVGIG (reference sequence). CDR3 protein: CAWSASWTTNSNQPQHF. CDR3 bases: TGTGCCTGGAGTGCATCGTGGACAACAAATAGCAATCAGCCCCAGCATTTT. The entire variable domain, with the rest obtained from reference TRBV30 and TRBJ1-5, is as follows: SQTIHQWPATLVQPVGSPLSLECTVEGTSNPNLYWYRQAAGRGLQLLFYSVGIGQISSEVPQNLSASRPQDRQFILSSKKLLLSDSGFYLCAWSASWTTNSNQPQHFGDGTRLSIL.

This clone was counted between two and nine times. This chain uses TRBV28 with TRBJ1-2; 7 bases match TRBD1. This CDR3 contains 14 residues. V dropped 8 bases and J dropped 4; count of bases not matched to a gene: 10. Per the germline V gene, CDR1 is MDHEN and CDR2 is SYDVKM. CDR3 sequence: CASGGPDRAYGYTF. The CDR3 DNA sequence: TGTGCCAGCGGGGGACCTGACAGGGCCTATGGCTACACCTTC.

V and J are TRBV30 and TRBJ2-5; a possible D gene is TRBD2 (5 bases). This CDR3 region has 15 residues. Trimming took off 2 bases at V and 0 bases at J, with 13 bases between the two ends. Germline CDR1 GTSNPN, CDR2 SVGIG (reference sequence). CDR3 nucleotides: TGTGCCTGGAGTCCCCCCAGGAGGTACCAAGAGACCCAGTACTTC. Encoded protein: CAWSPPRRYQETQYF.

The V and J genes are TRBV3-1 (or the pseudogene TRBV3-2) and TRBJ2-3; 7 bases align to TRBD2. V trimming: 4 bases; J trimming: 0 bases; junction bases outside the gene matches: 10. CDR3 length equals 17 residues. CDR1 is LGHDT and CDR2 is YNNKEL in the germline V gene (reference sequence). The CDR3 coding sequence is TGTGCCAGCAGCCCCCAGGGAGCGGGGCTTAGCACAGATACGCAGTATTTT. Translated: CASSPQGAGLSTDTQYF.

The chain carries TRBV29-1 and TRBJ1-2; TRBD1 is a possible D gene (6 bases). The V gene lost 6 bases and the J gene lost 6 bases, with 11 bases spanning the gap. This CDR3 is 11 amino acids long. Germline CDR1 and CDR2: SQVTM and ANQGSEA. CDR3 DNA sequence: TGCAGCGTGAGCAGGGGACATGGCTACACCTTC. It specifies CSVSRGHGYTF.

This rearrangement joins TRBV4-1 to TRBJ1-1; D gene uncertain. The CDR3 consists of 15 residues. Per germline, CDR1 MGHRA and CDR2 YSYEKL. Trimming stripped 0 bases from V and 5 bases from J, with 13 bases between. CDR3 loop: CASSQELSGKTEAFF. The CDR3 DNA is TGCGCCAGCAGCCAAGAATTGTCCGGGAAGACTGAAGCTTTCTTT.

The chain joins TRBV20-1 to TRBJ2-7; possibly TRBD1 for D (6 bases). Deletions cut 1 base from V and 7 bases from J, with 8 bases between. CDR1 is DFQATT and CDR2 is SNEGSKA in the germline V gene (reference sequence). This CDR3 region has 11 residues. The CDR3 sequence is CSARGQEEQYF. CDR3 DNA: TGCAGTGCTAGAGGACAGGAGGAGCAGTACTTC.

J is TRBJ2-3 and V is TRBV6-5; TRBD2 matches at 8 bases. J lost 3 bases, V lost 10 bases, and 9 bases had no gene match. The germline CDR1 and CDR2 sequences are MNHEY and SVGAGI. The CDR3 has 14 residues. In DNA form, the CDR3 reads TGTGCCACCTTGGCGGGGGGCCAAACAGATACGCAGTATTTT. As protein: CATLAGGQTDTQYF.

The chain joins TRBV3-1 (or the pseudogene TRBV3-2) to TRBJ1-1, with 8 bases that match TRBD1. The CDR3 runs 16 residues. Germline V gene lookup returns CDR1 LGHDT and CDR2 YNNKEL (reference sequence). Trimming removed 4 bases from V and 4 bases from J; junction bases left unmatched: 11. CDR3 in amino acids: CASSPPRQGRPTEAFF. CDR3 DNA: TGTGCCAGCAGCCCCCCCCGACAGGGGCGGCCCACTGAAGCTTTCTTT.

The rearrangement joins TRBV18 to TRBJ1-1; 9 bases agree with TRBD1. J was trimmed by 2 bases and V by 4 bases; bases with no gene match: 8. In germline, CDR1 is KGHSH, CDR2 LQKENI. The CDR3 has 16 amino acids. The CDR3 reads CASSLGQGTLNTEAFF. CDR3 nucleotides: TGTGCCAGCTCACTTGGACAGGGGACGCTTAACACTGAAGCTTTCTTT.

This clone was detected a few times. The chain is built from TRBV10-3 and TRBJ2-7; TRBD2 agrees at 7 bases. This CDR3 has 16 amino acids. CDR1 is ENHRY and CDR2 is SYGVKD in the germline V gene. V lost 0 bases, J lost 0 bases, and 5 bases stayed unmatched. CDR3 nucleotides: TGTGCCATCAGTGAGTCACCTAGCGGCCGCTCCTACGAGCAGTACTTC. It yields the protein CAISESPSGRSYEQYF.